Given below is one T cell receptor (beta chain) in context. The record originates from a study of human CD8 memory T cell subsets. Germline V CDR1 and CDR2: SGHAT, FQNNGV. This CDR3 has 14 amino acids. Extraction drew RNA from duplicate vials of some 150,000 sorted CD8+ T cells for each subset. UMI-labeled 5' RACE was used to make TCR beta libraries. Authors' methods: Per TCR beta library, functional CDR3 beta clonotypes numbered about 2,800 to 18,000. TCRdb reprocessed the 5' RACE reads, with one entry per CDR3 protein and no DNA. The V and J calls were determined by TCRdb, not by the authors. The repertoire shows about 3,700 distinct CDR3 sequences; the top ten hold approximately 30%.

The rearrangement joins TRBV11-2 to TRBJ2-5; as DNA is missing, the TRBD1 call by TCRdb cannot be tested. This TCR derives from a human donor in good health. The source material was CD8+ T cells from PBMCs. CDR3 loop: CASLTVGGTETQYF.